Presented here are 13 T cell receptor beta chains from one specimen sequenced in a study of blood T cell repertoires in COVID-19. The assay was immunoSEQ multiplex PCR, and TCRdb's table has in-frame clones only and misses some. The data show more than 85,000 clones, roughly 85% seen once. The sample comprised peripheral blood. These TCRs come from a man over 45 with acute or convalescent COVID-19.

The chain carries TRBV30 and TRBJ1-2, with D perhaps matching TRBD1 (6 bases). Germline CDR1 is GTSNPN and CDR2 is SVGIG (reference sequence). The CDR3 loop spans 14 amino acids. V lost 1 base and J 5 bases, leaving 14 bases between the germline ends. The DNA of the CDR3 is TGTGCCTGGAGTGGGGGGGGACACCAGTATGGCTACACCTTC. It encodes CAWSGGGHQYGYTF.

The chain is built from TRBV7-8 and TRBJ1-1; 7 nucleotides match TRBD1. V shed 6 bases and J 1 base; nucleotides not matched to a gene: 8. Per germline, CDR1 SGHVS and CDR2 FQNEAQ. The CDR3 has 15 amino acids. In nucleotides, the CDR3 is TGTGCCAGCAGGAGCCGACAGGGTACGAACACTGAAGCTTTCTTT. This gives the protein CASRSRQGTNTEAFF.

The chain employs TRBV6-2 or TRBV6-3 and TRBJ2-1; D is possibly TRBD2 (6 bases). Between the trimmed V and J ends, which lost 4 bases and 6 bases, there was a span of 10 bases. The CDR3 contains 13 residues. The germline CDR1 and CDR2 sequences are MNHEY and SVGEGT. The CDR3 loop reads CASSLTSPNEQFF. CDR3 in DNA: TGTGCCAGCAGTTTGACTAGTCCCAATGAGCAGTTCTTC.

This sequence joins TRBV30 and TRBJ2-5; the match to TRBD2 covers 9 bases. Trimming took 2 bases from V and 4 from J; bases not matched to a gene: 2. From germline, CDR1 is GTSNPN and CDR2 SVGIG (reference sequence). The CDR3 extends over 13 amino acids. Here the CDR3 DNA reads TGTGCCTGGAGTTTAGCGGGAGTAGAGACCCAGTACTTC. It translates to CAWSLAGVETQYF.

This rearrangement joins TRBV7-6 to TRBJ1-2, with a tentative D call TRBD1 (6 bases). The CDR3 spans 13 residues. Deletions cut 3 bases from V and 2 bases from J, with 7 bases between. In germline, CDR1 is SGHVS, CDR2 FNYEAQ. CDR3 region: CASSFGQNYGYTF. For the CDR3, the DNA is TGTGCCAGCAGCTTTGGACAGAACTATGGCTACACCTTC. The complete variable domain, with remaining parts taken from reference TRBV7-6 and TRBJ1-2, reads GAGVSQSPRYKVTKRGQDVALRCDPISGHVSLYWYRQALGQGPEFLTYFNYEAQQDKSGLPNDRFSAERPEGSISTLTIQRTEQRDSAMYRCASSFGQNYGYTFGSGTRLTVV.

The gene calls are TRBV5-4 and TRBJ1-2, with 7 bases fitting TRBD1. The CDR3 covers 16 residues. After removal of 9 bases from V and 4 bases from J, the junction contained 18 bases not matched to a gene. Germline V gene lookup returns CDR1 SGHNT and CDR2 YYREEE (reference sequence). The CDR3 protein is CAIRGGGGALGYGYTF. CDR3 DNA sequence: TGTGCCATACGCGGTGGAGGGGGCGCCCTGGGCTATGGCTACACCTTC. Full variable domain (remainder filled in from reference TRBV5-4 and TRBJ1-2): ETGVTQSPTHLIKTRGQQVTLRCSSQSGHNTVSWYQQALGQGPQFIFQYYREEENGRGNFPPRFSGLQFPNYSSELNVNALELDDSALYLCAIRGGGGALGYGYTFGSGTRLTVV.

This clone was found a few times. The CDR3 sequence is CASSPRTIANYGYTF. The DNA for the CDR3 is TGTGCCAGCTCACCACGGACAATAGCTAACTATGGCTACACCTTC. J is TRBJ1-2 and V is TRBV18, with D possibly being TRBD1 (5 bases). Germline V CDR1 and CDR2: KGHSH, LQKENI. The CDR3 consists of 15 residues. The V and J ends lost 1 base and 0 bases respectively, with 9 bases between them.

The CDR3 here is CASSLGQWDEQFF. CDR3 DNA: TGCGCCAGCAGCCTGGGACAGTGGGATGAGCAGTTCTTC. The chain has TRBV4-1 and TRBJ2-1, with 7 bases identical to TRBD1. Germline V CDR1 and CDR2: MGHRA, YSYEKL. This CDR3 comprises 13 residues. V lost 4 bases and J lost 8; bases outside the gene matches: 5.

With respect to this clone: Other DNA sequences in this sample translate to the same CDR3. V gene TRBV7-3 combines with J gene TRBJ2-3, with a tentative D call TRBD2 (6 bases). The V and J ends lost 3 bases and 0 bases respectively, with 7 bases between them. The CDR3 totals 14 residues. Germline V gene data show CDR1 as SGHTA and CDR2 as FQGTGA. The CDR3 DNA reads TGTGCCAGCAGCTTGGAGGGGAGCACAGATACGCAGTATTTT. Translated: CASSLEGSTDTQYF.

The CDR3 nucleotides are TGTGCCAGCAGCCCCATAGACAGGGCCTACGAGCAGTACTTC. Translated, it gives CASSPIDRAYEQYF. This sequence joins TRBV9 and TRBJ2-7, with 7 nucleotides matching TRBD1. Germline V gene sequence: CDR1 SGDLS, CDR2 YYNGEE. The CDR3 spans 14 residues. V shed 4 bases, J shed 2 bases, and the junction held 6 bases outside the gene matches.

J is TRBJ2-3 and V is TRBV6-6; D not certain. The V end was cut by 5 bases, the J end by 0 bases, with 3 bases between. The CDR3 has 12 amino acids. Germline V lookup: CDR1 MNHNY, CDR2 SVGAGI (reference sequence). CDR3 amino acids: CASSGSTDTQYF. The CDR3 coding sequence is TGTGCCAGCAGTGGCAGCACAGATACGCAGTATTTT.

This chain connects TRBV18 to TRBJ2-7; D unresolved. Between the trimmed V and J ends, which lost 3 bases and 2 bases, there was a span of 8 bases. Germline lookup yields CDR1 KGHSH and CDR2 LQKENI. This CDR3 region has 13 residues. This chain's CDR3 is CASSPDGAYEQYF. The CDR3 DNA is TGTGCCAGCTCACCGGATGGAGCCTACGAGCAGTACTTC.

V gene TRBV11-2 combines with J gene TRBJ2-7, with TRBD1 as a possible D gene (6 bases). The CDR3 totals 16 residues. V lost 0 bases, J lost 9 bases, and 21 bases lay in between. CDR1 and CDR2 (germline): SGHAT, FQNNGV. The CDR3 is CASSLDLEGGFGGQYF. CDR3 coding DNA: TGTGCCAGCAGCTTAGATCTGGAAGGGGGTTTCGGCGGGCAGTACTTC.